This T cell receptor (beta chain) was recovered during a study of blood T cell repertoires in COVID-19. Under the authors' procedure: Estimated nucleated cell counts came from reference gene primer amplification. Produced via immunoSEQ multiplex PCR; TCRdb's table is partial and in-frame only. The V and J calls and clone size were taken over from that table, and D and trimming were inferred from the DNA. Of tens of thousands of clones in the sample, more than 90% are singletons; the top ten hold 6.5%. Trimming stripped 3 bases from V and 5 bases from J, with 10 bases between. The CDR3 length is 14 residues. Germline CDR1 and CDR2: MNHEY and SVGEGT.

The chain joins TRBV6-2 or TRBV6-3 to TRBJ2-2, with a weak D call TRBD2 (6 bases). Input material: peripheral blood. The TCR was taken from a man aged 45-60 years with active COVID-19. Here the CDR3 reads CASSYGEATGELFF. The CDR3 DNA reads as TGTGCCAGCAGTTATGGGGAGGCTACCGGGGAGCTGTTTTTT.